These 32 T cell receptor beta chains were all obtained from the same sample, sequenced in a study of OX40 agonist ivuxolimab in advanced cancers. The repertoire was sequenced with immunoSEQ multiplex PCR; TCRdb's copy has only in-frame clones and lacks some. The table records about 86,000 clones, roughly 85% of them present only once. Sequences were derived from CD4+ or CD8+ T cells sorted from blood, sampled in a trial of the OX40 agonist ivuxolimab. Receptors were obtained from an adult with an advanced solid tumor such as melanoma, head and neck, liver or kidney cancer.

The rearrangement joins TRBV2 to TRBJ2-7; D unresolved. This CDR3 comprises 14 residues. V shed 6 bases and J shed 0 bases, with 12 bases lying between them. Per the germline V gene, CDR1 is SNHLY and CDR2 is FYNNEI. CDR3 in DNA: TGTGCCAGCAGGCTCGTCGGAAGCTCCTACGAGCAGTACTTC. Translation gives CASRLVGSSYEQYF. The entire variable domain, with the rest obtained from reference TRBV2 and TRBJ2-7, is as follows: EPEVTQTPSHQVTQMGQEVILRCVPISNHLYFYWYRQILGQKVEFLVSFYNNEISEKSEIFDDQFSVERPDGSNFTLKIRSTKLEDSAMYFCASRLVGSSYEQYFGPGTRLTVT.

This clone has only a few counts. CDR3 DNA: TGTGCCAGCTCACCCCGAGGAGGGGAGACCCAGTACTTC. Translation gives CASSPRGGETQYF. The J gene is TRBJ2-5, the V gene TRBV18, with D possibly matching TRBD2 (6 bases). The CDR3 contains 13 residues. Germline loops: CDR1 KGHSH, CDR2 LQKENI. Trimming removed 3 bases at V and 5 bases at J, with 10 bases between.

The V call is TRBV11-2, the J call TRBJ2-1; D is uncertain. Trimming removed 1 base at V and 4 bases at J, with 14 bases between. Germline CDR1 reads SGHAT; CDR2 reads FQNNGV. This CDR3 spans 16 amino acids. CDR3 protein: CASSLGILGQYNEQFF. The CDR3 bases are TGTGCCAGCAGCTTAGGCATCCTGGGCCAGTACAATGAGCAGTTCTTC.

In its sample, this clone was seen a few times. V gene TRBV30 combines with J gene TRBJ1-1, with D possibly TRBD1 on 6 matching bases. CDR3 size: 13 residues. Between the trimmed V and J ends, which lost 3 bases and 1 base, there was a span of 9 bases. In germline, CDR1 is GTSNPN, CDR2 SVGIG (reference sequence). In DNA, the CDR3 is TGTGCCTGGAGGACAGGATGGAACACTGAAGCTTTCTTT. It specifies CAWRTGWNTEAFF. Supplemented by reference TRBV30 and TRBJ1-1, the full variable domain reads SQTIHQWPATLVQPVGSPLSLECTVEGTSNPNLYWYRQAAGRGLQLLFYSVGIGQISSEVPQNLSASRPQDRQFILSSKKLLLSDSGFYLCAWRTGWNTEAFFGQGTRLTVV.

This clone was seen a single time. The V gene is TRBV19, the J gene TRBJ2-5, with TRBD1 matching over 8 bases. V shed 6 bases and J 4 bases; nucleotides not matched to a gene: 4. The CDR3 is 13 residues long. Germline CDR1 reads LNHDA; CDR2 reads SQIVND (reference sequence). CDR3 residues: CASRITGGETQYF. The DNA of the CDR3 is TGTGCCAGTAGGATTACAGGGGGAGAGACCCAGTACTTC.

V and J are TRBV7-9 and TRBJ1-4, with D unresolved. CDR1 SEHNR and CDR2 FQNEAQ come from the germline V gene (reference sequence). The CDR3 sequence is 11 residues long. Between the trimmed V and J ends, which lost 8 bases and 2 bases, there was a span of 3 bases. The CDR3 region has the DNA TGTGCCAGCGGGACTAATGAAAAACTGTTTTTT. Encoded protein: CASGTNEKLFF.

The chain has TRBV5-1 and TRBJ2-5, with TRBD2 identical over 13 bases. With 4 bases clipped from V and 5 bases from J, the junction kept 11 bases outside the gene matches. The CDR3 covers 17 residues. From germline, CDR1 is SGHRS and CDR2 YFSETQ. The CDR3 DNA reads as TGCGCCAGCAGCCCTGGACTAGCGGGAGTCTTATTCGAGACCCAGTACTTC. This sequence encodes CASSPGLAGVLFETQYF.

CDR3 region: CASLEGISGEQYF. Written as DNA, the CDR3 is TGTGCCAGTCTGGAAGGCATTAGTGGCGAGCAGTACTTC. The chain combines TRBV2 with TRBJ2-7; no definite D call. Trimming cost V 9 bases and J 6 bases, with 18 bases left between them. CDR3 length equals 13 residues. The germline gives CDR1 SNHLY, CDR2 FYNNEI.

This clone showed up just once. The chain links TRBV7-8 to TRBJ2-5; possible D gene TRBD2, 6 bases. Germline V gene sequence: CDR1 SGHVS, CDR2 FQNEAQ. Trimming removed 2 bases from V and 5 bases from J, with 12 bases in between. The length of the CDR3 is 14 residues. The CDR3 loop is CASSLSSGRETQYF. DNA of the CDR3: TGTGCCAGCAGCTTAAGTTCTGGGAGGGAGACCCAGTACTTC.

V is TRBV27 and J is TRBJ1-1; the D is unclear. The V end lost 5 bases, the J end lost 5 bases, and 18 bases lay between the germline ends. Germline V CDR1 and CDR2: MNHEY, SMNVEV (reference sequence). The CDR3 is 15 amino acids. This chain's CDR3 is CASSLLPGGRTEAFF. CDR3 in DNA: TGTGCCAGCAGTCTCCTCCCGGGTGGAAGAACTGAAGCTTTCTTT.

The chain uses TRBV7-2 and TRBJ2-2; D gene ambiguous. Per germline, CDR1 SGHTA and CDR2 FQGNSA. Trimming removed 3 bases from V and 0 bases from J, with 5 bases in between. There are 14 residues in the CDR3. CDR3 region: CASSFNSNTGELFF. The CDR3 DNA sequence: TGTGCCAGCAGCTTTAACTCGAACACCGGGGAGCTGTTTTTT.

This chain links TRBV5-1 with TRBJ2-7; D is perhaps TRBD1 (6 bases). Trimming left V 4 bases short and J 0 bases short, with 14 bases between. The CDR3 contains 15 residues. Germline V gives CDR1 SGHRS, CDR2 YFSETQ. Here the CDR3 reads CASSRGTTSSYEQYF. As DNA, the CDR3 is TGCGCCAGCAGCCGTGGGACAACGAGCTCCTACGAGCAGTACTTC.

This clone has only a few counts. The chain links TRBV2 to TRBJ2-1; maybe TRBD2 (6 bases). CDR1 is SNHLY and CDR2 is FYNNEI in the germline V gene. Trimming took off 1 base at V and 6 bases at J, with 13 bases between the two ends. The CDR3 runs to 15 residues. The CDR3 here is CASSEGITGGNEQFF. The CDR3 DNA reads as TGTGCCAGCAGTGAAGGTATAACCGGGGGCAATGAGCAGTTCTTC.

The gene calls are TRBV6-1 and TRBJ2-5; D unresolved. The CDR3 sequence is 15 residues long. Germline assignment: CDR1 MNHNS and CDR2 SASEGT. Trimming removed 2 bases at V and 0 bases at J, with 10 bases between. The CDR3: CASSERATDQETQYF. DNA of the CDR3: TGTGCCAGCAGTGAAAGAGCTACAGACCAAGAGACCCAGTACTTC.

The chain uses TRBV29-1 and TRBJ1-1, with TRBD1 identical over 8 bases. The CDR3 sequence is 13 residues long. J was trimmed by 1 base and V by 5 bases; bases with no gene match: 3. Per the germline V gene, CDR1 is SQVTM and CDR2 is ANQGSEA. The CDR3 region is CSVSTGGNTEAFF. For the CDR3, the DNA is TGCAGCGTTAGTACAGGGGGGAACACTGAAGCTTTCTTT.

The CDR3 coding sequence is TGTGCCAGTGCCGCTCCTCGGGACTCCAACAGGGAGACCCAGTACTTC. It specifies CASAAPRDSNRETQYF. The chain employs TRBV19 and TRBJ2-5; the D gene is possibly TRBD2 (6 bases). V was pared by 8 bases and J by 5 bases, with 24 bases between. This CDR3 is built from 16 residues. CDR1 and CDR2 from the germline V gene are LNHDA and SQIVND (reference sequence).

The chain couples TRBV7-6 to TRBJ2-6; D gene ambiguous. The germline V and J ends were trimmed by 4 bases and 1 base, with 11 bases remaining between them. Germline CDR1 SGHVS, CDR2 FNYEAQ. This CDR3 has 16 amino acids. CDR3: CASSSTVGSGANVLTF. Written as DNA, the CDR3 is TGTGCCAGCAGCTCTACCGTAGGGTCTGGGGCCAACGTCCTGACTTTC.

This chain links TRBV15 with TRBJ1-3; the D gene is possibly TRBD1 (5 bases). The V end lost 9 bases, the J end lost 1 base, and 16 bases lay between the germline ends. The CDR3 extends over 15 amino acids. The germline V gene encodes CDR1 LNHNV and CDR2 YYDKDF (reference sequence). The CDR3 DNA follows: TGTGCCACGACCGCTTTCGGGGCGTCTGGAAACACCATATATTTT. Protein: CATTAFGASGNTIYF.

The rearrangement uses TRBV18 and TRBJ2-3; tentatively, D is TRBD1 (6 bases). V shed 6 bases and J shed 1 base, with 17 bases lying between them. The germline CDR1 and CDR2 sequences are KGHSH and LQKENI. The length of the CDR3 is 16 residues. CDR3 coding DNA: TGTGCCAGCTCCTTTGGTGGGGGCGCTGGCACAGATACGCAGTATTTT. Its protein product is CASSFGGGAGTDTQYF.

This clone was counted a single time. The V gene is TRBV5-1, the J gene TRBJ2-5; no firm D call. Per the germline V gene, CDR1 is SGHRS and CDR2 is YFSETQ. V was shortened by 5 bases and J by 5 bases, with 16 bases between the two germline ends. The CDR3 loop spans 14 amino acids. CDR3 in amino acids: CASRDGSPQETQYF. The CDR3 DNA reads as TGCGCCAGCAGGGACGGCAGCCCCCAGGAGACCCAGTACTTC.

CDR3 sequence reads: CASSLKGSSYNEQFF. DNA of the CDR3: TGTGCCAGCAGCTTAAAGGGGAGCTCCTACAATGAGCAGTTCTTC. The rearrangement uses TRBV7-9 and TRBJ2-1; tentatively, D is TRBD1 or TRBD2 (5 bases each). This CDR3 region has 15 residues. Germline V gene sequence: CDR1 SEHNR, CDR2 FQNEAQ (reference sequence). The V end lost 2 bases, the J end lost 0 bases, and 8 bases lay between the germline ends.

This clone was observed a few times. The chain couples TRBV6-6 to TRBJ2-3, with a tentative D call TRBD1 (6 bases). With 5 bases removed from V and 3 bases from J, the gap between germline ends came to 18 bases. Germline CDR1 and CDR2: MNHNY and SVGAGI (reference sequence). CDR3 length: 16 amino acids. CDR3 loop: CASSRFTGQLTDTQYF. The CDR3 bases are TGTGCCAGCAGTAGATTCACGGGACAACTGACAGATACGCAGTATTTT.

The V call is TRBV11-1, the J call TRBJ1-1, with 8 bases aligning to TRBD1. With 1 base clipped from V and 6 bases from J, the junction kept 1 base outside the gene matches. The CDR3 runs to 13 residues. Germline V gene sequence: CDR1 SGHAT, CDR2 FQDESV (reference sequence). DNA for the CDR3: TGTGCCAGCAGCTTAGTGACAGGGGCTGAAGCTTTCTTT. It encodes CASSLVTGAEAFF.

The genes are TRBV30 and TRBJ1-5; no clear D. CDR3 size: 13 residues. The V end lost 3 bases, the J end lost 2 bases, and 8 bases lay between the germline ends. Germline V lookup: CDR1 GTSNPN, CDR2 SVGIG (reference sequence). The CDR3 loop reads CAWRMGGNQPQHF. In DNA form, the CDR3 reads TGTGCCTGGAGAATGGGAGGCAATCAGCCCCAGCATTTT.

The chain uses TRBV7-6 and TRBJ2-2; D may match TRBD1 or TRBD2 (6 bases each). There are 15 residues in the CDR3. Between the trimmed V and J ends, which lost 7 bases and 4 bases, there was a span of 16 bases. The V gene's germline CDR1 is SGHVS and CDR2 FNYEAQ. In nucleotides, the CDR3 is TGTGCCAGCACTGCCCGGACAGCGGGCACCGGGGAGCTGTTTTTT. This sequence encodes CASTARTAGTGELFF.

The table lists this clone with a few counts. The chain has TRBV9 and TRBJ2-5; D may be TRBD2 (5 bases). The V end lost 0 bases, the J end lost 7 bases, and 7 bases lay between the germline ends. Germline-derived CDR1 and CDR2 are SGDLS and YYNGEE. The CDR3 length is 12 residues. DNA of the CDR3: TGTGCCAGCAGCGTAGACGCGGGGACCCAGTACTTC. This encodes CASSVDAGTQYF.

The V gene is TRBV6-6, the J gene TRBJ2-3; tentatively, D is TRBD2 (6 bases). The CDR3 sequence is 14 residues long. V shed 6 bases and J shed 2 bases, with 12 bases lying between them. CDR1 is MNHNY, CDR2 SVGAGI, per germline (reference sequence). The CDR3 here is CASSSGTDTDTQYF. The CDR3 nucleotides read TGTGCCAGCAGCTCCGGGACTGACACAGATACGCAGTATTTT.

J is TRBJ2-3 and V is TRBV11-2; D might be TRBD1 (6 bases). Trimming took off 0 bases at V and 7 bases at J, with 17 bases between the two ends. The germline CDR1 and CDR2 sequences are SGHAT and FQNNGV. CDR3 size: 16 residues. CDR3 nucleotide sequence: TGTGCCAGCAGCTTAGATTCGGCCCCACAGGGACATACGCAGTATTTT. Amino acids: CASSLDSAPQGHTQYF.

The rearrangement joins TRBV7-8 to TRBJ2-7; D ambiguous. This CDR3 has 12 residues. Trimming stripped 5 bases from V and 3 bases from J, with 8 bases between. Per the germline V gene, CDR1 is SGHVS and CDR2 is FQNEAQ. CDR3 in DNA: TGTGCCAGCAGCGCCAGAGGCTACGAGCAGTACTTC. Encoded protein: CASSARGYEQYF. The complete variable domain, with remaining parts taken from reference TRBV7-8 and TRBJ2-7, reads GAGVSQSPRYKVAKRGQDVALRCDPISGHVSLFWYQQALGQGPEFLTYFQNEAQLDKSGLPSDRFFAERPEGSVSTLKIQRTQQEDSAVYLCASSARGYEQYFGPGTRLTVT.

The rearrangement links TRBV9 to TRBJ2-2; either TRBD1 or TRBD2 may fit D (5 bases each). Trimming took off 0 bases at V and 4 bases at J, with 13 bases between the two ends. The CDR3 consists of 16 residues. Germline assignment: CDR1 SGDLS and CDR2 YYNGEE. This chain's CDR3 is CASSVVGTEGTGELFF. The DNA of the CDR3 is TGTGCCAGCAGCGTAGTGGGGACCGAGGGCACCGGGGAGCTGTTTTTT.

The CDR3, as DNA: TGTGCCAGCAGTTTAATTAACAGGGTCACTGAAGCTTTCTTT. Translation: CASSLINRVTEAFF. The chain recombines TRBV28 with TRBJ1-1; perhaps TRBD1 as D (6 bases). V lost 2 bases, J lost 4 bases, and 11 bases lay in between. CDR3 length: 14 amino acids. Germline V gives CDR1 MDHEN, CDR2 SYDVKM.

The J gene is TRBJ2-7, the V gene TRBV29-1, with D possibly matching TRBD2 (6 bases). This CDR3 region has 13 residues. Per germline, CDR1 SQVTM and CDR2 ANQGSEA. Trimming took off 4 bases at V and 3 bases at J, with 13 bases between the two ends. In DNA, the CDR3 is TGCAGCGTTGTTGCGGGGTTCGGCTACGAGCAGTACTTC. It codes for CSVVAGFGYEQYF.